Listed below are T cell receptor beta chains from one sample, sequenced in a study of shared clonotypes between healthy human individuals. The repertoire was sequenced with immunoSEQ multiplex PCR; TCRdb's copy has only in-frame clones and lacks some. Here the sample spans approximately 1,000,000 clones, around 77% being singletons. The sequencing input was memory CD4+ T cells from PBMCs. Every receptor here comes from a man aged 18-30 years in good health. Some clones in this sample may be carry-over from other donors' samples. Each CDR3 is given without its conserved first and last residue.

v_gene | CDR3aa
TRBV6-6 | ASRATWERNYGYT
TRBV9 | ASSLAQIWTGTQY
TRBV5-1 | ASQIPRTHTDTQY
TRBV2 | ASREGTSADTQY
TRBV7-9 | ASSLSDSYNEQF
TRBV28 | ASSLGYNEQF
TRBV11-3 | ASSSERMGEAF
TRBV15 | ATSPRGQTGELF
TRBV7-8 | ASSQSSGRNEQF
TRBV9 | ASSVLGASGANVLT
TRBV6-1 | ASIGSWGYEQY
TRBV27 | ASSFMAGSNYGYT
TRBV18 | ASSPNLAETQY
TRBV15 | ATKAGTYNEQF
TRBV28 | ASLGAGAYIQY
TRBV10-3 | AISLGLAEGEDKETQY
TRBV5-4 | ASSLGRASLYEQY
TRBV18 | ASSPRDRATGELF
TRBV18 | ASSQRDGQETQY
TRBV30 | AWSELGNEQF
TRBV28 | ASRQGPGPYNEQF
TRBV19 | ASSVTTTGNIQY
TRBV28 | ASSLEPYSNQPQH
TRBV5-4 | ASSHQQSYGYT
TRBV2 | ASTGDKNTEAF
TRBV6-1 | ASSEGRGGTEAF
TRBV28 | ASNVPWGADYGYT
TRBV6-6 | ASNQGSTGELF